This T cell receptor (beta chain) was captured by sequencing in a study of T cell repertoires in cytomegalovirus infection. About the research overall: CMV infection plus the matching HLA type was flagged by public TCR beta signatures.

TCRdb used MiXCR to reprocess the reads, holding one entry per CDR3 protein. The sample carries roughly 990,000 distinct CDR3 sequences, around 32% recorded once. The CDR3 contains 16 residues. Trimming took off 4 bases at V and 6 bases at J, with 18 bases between the two ends. Germline CDR1 reads LNHNV; CDR2 reads YYDKDF (reference sequence). There are a few counts of this clonotype. The antigen remains unidentified. General study points: CMV carriers with the relevant HLA were identified by cumulative public TCR beta family frequency. It was HLA-C-restricted CMV-specific TCR beta clonotypes that dominated the response ex vivo.

This TCR was recovered from a human donor in good health (CMV status not recorded). Some clones in this sample may be carry-over from other donors' samples. This sequence joins TRBV15 and TRBJ2-2, with D maybe TRBD1 (6 bases). This specimen was cultured CD8+ T cells from PBMCs, taken from culture after CMV antigen stimulation. The CDR3 nucleotides are TGTGCCACCAGCAACCCCGCAGGGGTAAGGGCCGGGGAGCTGTTTTTT. Its protein product is CATSNPAGVRAGELFF.